The next 8 T cell receptor beta chains were all read from a single sample in a study of CD8+ T cells in alopecia areata. Isolated RNA was reverse transcribed into cDNA used as the sequencing template. The assay was immunoSEQ multiplex PCR, and TCRdb's table has in-frame clones only and misses some. The sample holds some 210,000 clones, approximately 52% seen once. Material: CD4+ T cells sorted from blood, obtained at week 0. Every receptor here comes from a human donor with alopecia areata.

J is TRBJ2-1 and V is TRBV7-9, with 11 nucleotides matching TRBD2. V gave up 1 base and J gave up 10 bases; unmatched junction bases: 9. There are 16 residues in the CDR3. Germline assignment: CDR1 SEHNR and CDR2 FQNEAQ (reference sequence). The CDR3 region is CASSLGSGRDLEEQFF. DNA for the CDR3: TGTGCCAGCAGCTTAGGTAGCGGGAGGGACCTAGAAGAGCAGTTCTTC.

V and J are TRBV5-1 and TRBJ2-1; D is unresolved. The CDR3 is 16 amino acids. Germline CDR1 and CDR2: SGHRS and YFSETQ. The V and J ends lost 0 bases and 0 bases respectively, with 10 bases between them. This chain's CDR3 is CASSLGAVYSYNEQFF. CDR3 sequence (DNA): TGCGCCAGCAGCTTGGGGGCAGTTTACTCCTACAATGAGCAGTTCTTC. Full variable domain (remainder filled in from reference TRBV5-1 and TRBJ2-1): KAGVTQTPRYLIKTRGQQVTLSCSPISGHRSVSWYQQTPGQGLQFLFEYFSETQRNKGNFPGRFSGRQFSNSRSEMNVSTLELGDSALYLCASSLGAVYSYNEQFFGPGTRLTVL.

The chain combines TRBV2 with TRBJ1-1; D is possibly TRBD1 (5 bases). V gave up 8 bases and J gave up 1 base, with 8 bases separating them. The CDR3 has 12 residues. Per the germline V gene, CDR1 is SNHLY and CDR2 is FYNNEI. The DNA of the CDR3 is TGTGCCAGCGGGGGTTGGAACACTGAAGCTTTCTTT. Translated: CASGGWNTEAFF.

J is TRBJ2-7 and V is TRBV4-2; 11 bases agree with TRBD1. Germline CDR1 and CDR2: LGHNA and YNFKEQ. Germline trimming cut 4 bases from V and 4 bases from J; bases unmatched to any gene: 6. CDR3 length: 15 residues. CDR3 nucleotides: TGTGCCAGCAGCCCGGGACAGGGGGACTCATACGAGCAGTACTTC. This gives the protein CASSPGQGDSYEQYF.

The chain carries TRBV5-1 and TRBJ2-1, with 8 bases lining up with TRBD1. The ends lost 2 bases at V and 5 bases at J; junction bases unmatched: 9. The germline CDR1 and CDR2 sequences are SGHRS and YFSETQ. The CDR3 sequence is 16 residues long. The DNA for the CDR3 is TGCGCCAGCAGCTTAGAGACAGGGGTGCGGGACAATGAGCAGTTCTTC. Protein sequence: CASSLETGVRDNEQFF.

This clone has a handful of counts. The chain employs TRBV30 and TRBJ2-7; D possibly matches TRBD1 or TRBD2 (5 bases each). CDR1 is GTSNPN and CDR2 is SVGIG in the germline V gene (reference sequence). The CDR3 has 15 amino acids. With 2 bases removed from V and 2 bases from J, the gap between germline ends came to 16 bases. The CDR3 reads CAWSLTGTKAYEQYF. Here the CDR3 DNA reads TGTGCCTGGAGTCTAACCGGGACCAAGGCCTACGAGCAGTACTTC.

The chain combines TRBV29-1 with TRBJ2-7, with D hard to call. Germline V CDR1 and CDR2: SQVTM, ANQGSEA. V was pared by 0 bases and J by 0 bases, with 0 bases between. This CDR3 region has 11 residues. The CDR3 nucleotides are TGCAGCGTTGAAGACTCCTACGAGCAGTACTTC. Its protein product is CSVEDSYEQYF.

This rearrangement joins TRBV6-5 to TRBJ2-3, with TRBD1 identical over 7 bases. From germline, CDR1 is MNHEY and CDR2 SVGAGI. CDR3 length equals 14 residues. V was pared by 6 bases and J by 6 bases, with 9 bases of the junction left unmatched. The DNA of the CDR3 is TGTGCCAGCAGGGAAAGAACAGGGGCTGATACGCAGTATTTT. Translated: CASRERTGADTQYF.